The rows below give T cell receptor beta chains drawn from one sample of a study of radiation and T cells in renal cell carcinoma. Generated by immunoSEQ multiplex PCR, the TCRdb table keeps only in-frame clones and is missing some. The sample includes about 76,000 clones, roughly nine tenths of them seen just once. The input for sequencing was blood, taken from a patient whose treatment included radiotherapy and nephrectomy. The receptor source for this set is an older woman with renal cell carcinoma. Both conserved end residues are part of each CDR3. The D gene is left open where the match is weak. Clone size is given for some rows only: seen once, a few or many times, or a class if the clone is expanded.

V gene	clone size	J gene	D gene	CDR3 DNA	CDR3 protein
TRBV9	once	TRBJ2-7	TRBD1	TGTGCCAGCAGCGCTTGGGACAGCCACTCCTACGAGCAGTACTTC	CASSAWDSHSYEQYF
TRBV28	NA	TRBJ1-5	TRBD1	TGTGCCAGCAGCCTGGACAGGGGAAATCAGCCCCAGCATTTT	CASSLDRGNQPQHF
TRBV7-2	NA	TRBJ2-1	TRBD1	TGTGCCAGCAGCTCCGGGACAGGGCTCGATGAGCAGTTCTTC	CASSSGTGLDEQFF
TRBV30	NA	TRBJ1-2	NA	TGTGCCTGGGACAGAGCAAACTATGGCTACACCTTC	CAWDRANYGYTF
TRBV4-3	NA	TRBJ2-7	NA	TGCGCCAGCAGCCAGTCGGTTAGCTCCTACGAGCAGTACTTC	CASSQSVSSYEQYF
TRBV5-1	NA	TRBJ1-1	TRBD1	TGCGCCAGCAGCTTGGCAGGACAGGGAGAAGCTTTCTTT	CASSLAGQGEAFF
TRBV11-1	NA	TRBJ1-6	NA	TGTGCCAGCAGCTTCATTGCACGGCAGAGTTCACCCCTCCACTTT	CASSFIARQSSPLHF
TRBV6-1	NA	TRBJ2-7	NA	TGTGCCAGCAGGGGACTGGGGGCCTACGAGCAGTACTTC	CASRGLGAYEQYF
TRBV7-9	NA	TRBJ2-5	TRBD2	TGTGCCAGCAGCCAGACTAGCGGGGTGGAGACCCAGTACTTC	CASSQTSGVETQYF
TRBV7-3	NA	TRBJ2-3	NA	TGTGCCAGCAGTCCAAGACAAATGGGGGCAGATACGCAGTATTTT	CASSPRQMGADTQYF
TRBV5-1	NA	TRBJ2-3	TRBD2	TGCGCCAGCAGCTTGATGACTAGCGGGGGATCCACAGATACGCAGTATTTT	CASSLMTSGGSTDTQYF
TRBV6-5	NA	TRBJ2-7	NA	TGTGCCAGCAGTTACTCGGTTGGGTCTCCCTACGAGCAGTACTTC	CASSYSVGSPYEQYF
TRBV27	NA	TRBJ2-2	NA	TGTGCCAGCAGCACTCGCCAGGGTAGAGGAAACACCGGGGAGCTGTTTTTT	CASSTRQGRGNTGELFF
TRBV27	NA	TRBJ2-3	TRBD2	TGTGCCAGCAGTTTATTTTCTCCCCAGCGGGGATACACAGATACGCAGTATTTT	CASSLFSPQRGYTDTQYF
TRBV6-5	NA	TRBJ2-7	NA	TGTGCCAGCAGTTACTGGTCCAGTAACGAGCAGTACTTC	CASSYWSSNEQYF
TRBV19	NA	TRBJ1-2	NA	TGTGCCAGTAGTATACAAACAGGGACTCCTAACTATGGCTACACCTTC	CASSIQTGTPNYGYTF
TRBV7-2	NA	TRBJ2-1	TRBD1	TGTGCCAGCAGCTTAGCAATAAGGACAGGGGGTTACAATGAGCAGTTCTTC	CASSLAIRTGGYNEQFF
TRBV6-5	NA	TRBJ2-1	TRBD1	TGTGCCAGCAGTTACACCACAGGGGTTCCGTTCTTC	CASSYTTGVPFF
TRBV2	NA	TRBJ2-1	TRBD2	TGTGCCAGCAGTGTGGGCGGGGGGGCCATTGAGCAGTTCTTC	CASSVGGGAIEQFF
TRBV11-2	NA	TRBJ1-1	NA	TGTGCCAGCAGCTTAGGTCAGGGGAAGGACACTGAAGCTTTCTTT	CASSLGQGKDTEAFF
TRBV5-6	NA	TRBJ1-1	NA	TGTGCCAGCAGCTTACGCGGGGCCTGGGCTGAAGCTTTCTTT	CASSLRGAWAEAFF
TRBV19	NA	TRBJ1-2	NA	TGTGCCAGTTTGCCGGCCACCGAAGGCGGCTACACCTTC	CASLPATEGGYTF
TRBV7-2	NA	TRBJ1-6	NA	TGTGCCAGCAGCTTAGTGTCAGGGGCCCCTAGATCACCCCTCCACTTT	CASSLVSGAPRSPLHF